These 17 T cell receptor beta chains share one sample of origin, sequenced in a study of blood T cell repertoires in COVID-19. The data were produced by immunoSEQ multiplex PCR, yet TCRdb's version contains in-frame clones alone and is incomplete. This table has 110,000 or so clones, around three quarters appearing once. Sequencing was carried out using peripheral blood. The source of these receptors is a man between 70 and 80 years old with acute or convalescent COVID-19.

This chain joins TRBV11-2 and TRBJ2-7; D may be TRBD2 (6 bases). The CDR3 contains 13 residues. V lost 0 bases to trimming and J lost 6 bases, with 9 bases between them. CDR1 is SGHAT and CDR2 is FQNNGV in the germline V gene. The CDR3 bases are TGTGCCAGCAGCTTAGAGCGGGAAGGCGAGCAGTACTTC. Protein: CASSLEREGEQYF.

In its sample, this clone was seen a few times. V and J are TRBV5-6 and TRBJ2-5; D is undetermined. The CDR3 is 13 amino acids. Germline V lookup: CDR1 SGHDT, CDR2 YYEEEE. Between the trimmed V and J ends, which lost 1 base and 1 base, there was a span of 5 bases. CDR3 sequence (DNA): TGTGCCAGCAGCTTGCGCGGCCAAGAGACCCAGTACTTC. Translating gives CASSLRGQETQYF. The full variable domain, completed using reference TRBV5-6 and TRBJ2-5, is DAGVTQSPTHLIKTRGQQVTLRCSPKSGHDTVSWYQQALGQGPQFIFQYYEEEERQRGNFPDRFSGHQFPNYSSELNVNALLLGDSALYLCASSLRGQETQYFGPGTRLLVL.

This chain uses TRBV14 with TRBJ2-7, with 8 bases matching TRBD1. The CDR3 contains 14 residues. From germline, CDR1 is SGHDN and CDR2 FVKESK. Losses at the gene ends were 4 bases for V and 3 bases for J; bases not matched to a gene: 5. CDR3 sequence (DNA): TGTGCCAGCAGCCTCCGACAGGGGTTCTACGAGCAGTACTTC. Translation gives CASSLRQGFYEQYF.

The chain carries TRBV6-1 and TRBJ2-1, with 9 positions matching TRBD1. Germline V CDR1 and CDR2: MNHNS, SASEGT. With V trimmed by 1 base and J by 9 bases, 7 bases remained unmatched. CDR3 length: 15 residues. CDR3 amino acids: CASSEGPGQGFEQFF. The CDR3 DNA reads as TGTGCCAGCAGTGAAGGTCCGGGACAGGGATTTGAGCAGTTCTTC.

This rearrangement joins TRBV24-1 to TRBJ2-2; D may be TRBD1 (6 bases). The CDR3 spans 16 residues. Germline V gene data show CDR1 as KGHDR and CDR2 as SFDVKD. The V end lost 2 bases, the J end lost 2 bases, and 11 bases lay between the germline ends. CDR3 sequence reads: CATSDSSGQNTGELFF. The CDR3 bases are TGTGCCACCAGTGATTCCTCGGGACAAAACACCGGGGAGCTGTTTTTT.

The J gene is TRBJ1-2, the V gene TRBV7-2; perhaps TRBD1 as D (6 bases). Germline loops: CDR1 SGHTA, CDR2 FQGNSA. CDR3 length: 17 amino acids. The V gene lost 5 bases and the J gene lost 1 base, with 20 bases spanning the gap. The DNA for the CDR3 is TGTGCCAGCAGCCCTGTTTCGGGGGGCACCTATAACTATGGCTACACCTTC. It encodes CASSPVSGGTYNYGYTF.

The chain uses TRBV6-5 and TRBJ2-5, with a possible D match to TRBD1 (6 bases). The V and J ends lost 5 bases and 5 bases respectively, with 15 bases between them. Germline V gene lookup returns CDR1 MNHEY and CDR2 SVGAGI. This CDR3 is 14 amino acids long. The DNA for the CDR3 is TGTGCCAGCAGTAAACATGACAGGCGGGAGACCCAGTACTTC. It is translated as CASSKHDRRETQYF.

The J gene is TRBJ1-4, the V gene TRBV6-2 or TRBV6-3, with D tentatively TRBD1 (5 bases). This CDR3 is built from 14 residues. Trimming cost V 6 bases and J 7 bases, with 15 bases left between them. Germline CDR1 is MNHEY and CDR2 is SVGEGT. The CDR3 sequence is CASSRDLGGEKLFF. The CDR3 DNA is TGTGCCAGCAGCCGGGACTTAGGTGGTGAAAAACTGTTTTTT.

The chain combines TRBV7-3 with TRBJ2-3, with D possibly matching TRBD1 (6 bases). Germline CDR1 SGHTA, CDR2 FQGTGA. This CDR3 has 15 residues. Trimming pared 5 bases from V and 0 bases from J, leaving 12 bases between. The CDR3 DNA reads as TGTGCCAGCAGCCCGCTACAGGGAAGCACAGATACGCAGTATTTT. It is translated as CASSPLQGSTDTQYF.

This clone was counted between two and nine times. The rearrangement uses TRBV3-1 (or the pseudogene TRBV3-2) and TRBJ2-3; tentatively, D is TRBD2 (5 bases). V was clipped by 3 bases and J by 6 bases, with 10 bases between them. CDR1 and CDR2 (germline): LGHDT, YNNKEL (reference sequence). The length of the CDR3 is 13 residues. This chain's CDR3 is CASSHRERDTQYF. The CDR3 nucleotides read TGTGCCAGCAGCCACCGGGAAAGGGATACGCAGTATTTT.

J is TRBJ1-4 and V is TRBV5-1, with a weak D call TRBD1 (5 bases). Germline V gene lookup returns CDR1 SGHRS and CDR2 YFSETQ. CDR3 length equals 15 residues. The germline V and J ends were trimmed by 0 bases and 0 bases, with 6 bases remaining between them. CDR3 in amino acids: CASSLDRSTNEKLFF. DNA for the CDR3: TGCGCCAGCAGCTTGGACAGGTCAACTAATGAAAAACTGTTTTTT.

This rearrangement joins TRBV7-3 to TRBJ1-2; TRBD1 is a possible D gene (5 bases). In germline, CDR1 is SGHTA, CDR2 FQGTGA. The CDR3 contains 14 residues. Deletions cut 3 bases from V and 5 bases from J, with 13 bases between. This chain's CDR3 is CASSLDGQGYGYTF. DNA of the CDR3: TGTGCCAGCAGCTTGGATGGGCAGGGTTATGGCTACACCTTC.

This CDR3 reads CASSPTAGRGQFF. The CDR3, as DNA: TGTGCCAGCAGTCCAACGGCGGGGCGGGGCCAGTTCTTC. The V call is TRBV7-9, the J call TRBJ2-1; TRBD2 is a possible D gene (6 bases). Trimming removed 6 bases from V and 13 bases from J, with 19 bases in between. The CDR3 length is 13 residues. Germline lookup yields CDR1 SEHNR and CDR2 FQNEAQ (reference sequence).

The chain is built from TRBV19 and TRBJ2-5, with 7 positions matching TRBD1. J gave up 3 bases and V 5 bases, and 3 bases lay outside the gene matches. The germline V gene encodes CDR1 LNHDA and CDR2 SQIVND (reference sequence). The CDR3 sequence is 13 residues long. In nucleotides, the CDR3 is TGTGCCAGTAGTGCCCAGGGGGAAGAGACCCAGTACTTC. Amino acid sequence: CASSAQGEETQYF.

This clone was seen many times. This sample also contains other DNA sequences that code for the same CDR3. The V call is TRBV30, the J call TRBJ1-2, with D possibly matching TRBD1 (6 bases). CDR1 is GTSNPN and CDR2 is SVGIG in the germline V gene (reference sequence). V was clipped by 3 bases and J by 7 bases, with 15 bases between them. The CDR3 spans 13 residues. CDR3 coding DNA: TGTGCCTGGAGCCTTGGGGGGGCGTCTGGCTACACCTTC. This gives the protein CAWSLGGASGYTF.

The gene calls are TRBV21-1 and TRBJ2-6; the D call in the table, TRBD1, was not verified against the DNA. TRBV21-1 is a known pseudogene. This CDR3 region has 18 residues. CDR3 nucleotide sequence: TGTGCCAGCAGCAAAAGTGGGGACACGGAAGATGGGGCCAACGTCCTGACTTTC. This gives the protein CASSKSGDTEDGANVLTF.

V gene TRBV5-1 combines with J gene TRBJ2-1; D is perhaps TRBD1 (6 bases). With 2 bases removed from V and 0 bases from J, the gap between germline ends came to 12 bases. This CDR3 spans 16 amino acids. Per germline, CDR1 SGHRS and CDR2 YFSETQ. The CDR3 protein is CASSLLGAVSYNEQFF. CDR3 coding DNA: TGCGCCAGCAGCTTATTGGGGGCCGTCTCCTACAATGAGCAGTTCTTC.